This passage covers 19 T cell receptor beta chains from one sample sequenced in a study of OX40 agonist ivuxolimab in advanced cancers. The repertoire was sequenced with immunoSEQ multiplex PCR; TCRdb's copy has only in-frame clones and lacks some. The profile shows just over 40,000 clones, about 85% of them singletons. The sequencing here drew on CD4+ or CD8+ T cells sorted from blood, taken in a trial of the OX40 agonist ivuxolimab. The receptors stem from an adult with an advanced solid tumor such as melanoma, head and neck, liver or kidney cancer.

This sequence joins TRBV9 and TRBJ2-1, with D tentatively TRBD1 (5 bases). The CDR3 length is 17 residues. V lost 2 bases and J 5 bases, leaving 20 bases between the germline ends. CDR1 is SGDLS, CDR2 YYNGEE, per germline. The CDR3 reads CASSVEPGYRTHNEQFF. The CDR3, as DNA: TGTGCCAGCAGCGTCGAACCAGGGTACCGCACACACAATGAGCAGTTCTTC.

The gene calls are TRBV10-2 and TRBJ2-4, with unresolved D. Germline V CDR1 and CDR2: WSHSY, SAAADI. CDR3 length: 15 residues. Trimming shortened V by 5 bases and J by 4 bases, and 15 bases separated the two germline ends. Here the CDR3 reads CASSSGVDGKNIQYF. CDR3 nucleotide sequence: TGCGCCAGCAGTTCTGGGGTGGACGGGAAAAACATTCAGTACTTC.

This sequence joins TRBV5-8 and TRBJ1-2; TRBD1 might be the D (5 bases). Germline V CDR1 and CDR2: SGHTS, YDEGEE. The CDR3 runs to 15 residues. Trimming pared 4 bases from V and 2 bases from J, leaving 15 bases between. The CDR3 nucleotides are TGTGCCAGCAGCCAACCCCGGGGCGGAAACTATGGCTACACCTTC. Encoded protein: CASSQPRGGNYGYTF. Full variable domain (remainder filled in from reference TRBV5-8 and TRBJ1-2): EAGVTQSPTHLIKTRGQQATLRCSPISGHTSVYWYQQALGLGLQFLLWYDEGEERNRGNFPPRFSGRQFPNYSSELNVNALELEDSALYLCASSQPRGGNYGYTFGSGTRLTVV.

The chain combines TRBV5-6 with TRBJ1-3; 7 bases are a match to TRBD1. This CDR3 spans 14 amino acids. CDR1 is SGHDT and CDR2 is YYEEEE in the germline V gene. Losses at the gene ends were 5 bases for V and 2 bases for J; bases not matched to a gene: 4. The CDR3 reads CASSSDRTGNTIYF. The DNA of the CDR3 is TGTGCCAGCAGTTCGGACAGGACTGGAAACACCATATATTTT.

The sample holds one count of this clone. In DNA form, the CDR3 reads TGCGCCAGCAGCCAAAGTACAGGGATAGGGTATGGCTACACCTTC. Amino acid sequence: CASSQSTGIGYGYTF. The chain carries TRBV4-1 and TRBJ1-2, with D tentatively TRBD1 (6 bases). The germline gives CDR1 MGHRA, CDR2 YSYEKL. Trimming left V 2 bases short and J 5 bases short, with 15 bases between. The CDR3 covers 15 residues.

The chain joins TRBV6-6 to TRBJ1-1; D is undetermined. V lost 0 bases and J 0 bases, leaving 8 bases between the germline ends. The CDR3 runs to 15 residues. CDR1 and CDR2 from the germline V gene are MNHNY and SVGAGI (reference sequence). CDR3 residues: CASSYSSGMNTEAFF. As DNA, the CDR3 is TGTGCCAGCAGTTACTCATCCGGGATGAACACTGAAGCTTTCTTT.

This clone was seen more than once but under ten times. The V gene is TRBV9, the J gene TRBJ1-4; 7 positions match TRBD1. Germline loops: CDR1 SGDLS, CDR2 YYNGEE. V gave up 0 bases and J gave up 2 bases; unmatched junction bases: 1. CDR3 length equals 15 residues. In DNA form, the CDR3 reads TGTGCCAGCAGCGTAGAGGGGGCTACTAATGAAAAACTGTTTTTT. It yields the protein CASSVEGATNEKLFF. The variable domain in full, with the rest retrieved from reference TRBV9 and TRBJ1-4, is DSGVTQTPKHLITATGQRVTLRCSPRSGDLSVYWYQQSLDQGLQFLIQYYNGEERAKGNILERFSAQQFPDLHSELNLSSLELGDSALYFCASSVEGATNEKLFFGSGTQLSVL.

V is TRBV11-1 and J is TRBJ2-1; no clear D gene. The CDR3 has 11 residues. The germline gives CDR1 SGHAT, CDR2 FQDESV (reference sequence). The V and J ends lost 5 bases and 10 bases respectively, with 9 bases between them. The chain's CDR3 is CASSTQAEQFF. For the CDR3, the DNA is TGTGCCAGCAGCACCCAAGCGGAGCAGTTCTTC.

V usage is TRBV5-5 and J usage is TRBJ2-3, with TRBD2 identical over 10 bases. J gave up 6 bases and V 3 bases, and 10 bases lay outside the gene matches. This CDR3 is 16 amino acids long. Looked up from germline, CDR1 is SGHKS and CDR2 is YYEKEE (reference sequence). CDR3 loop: CASSYPVAGGSDTQYF. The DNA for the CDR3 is TGTGCCAGCAGCTATCCTGTAGCGGGAGGATCTGATACGCAGTATTTT.

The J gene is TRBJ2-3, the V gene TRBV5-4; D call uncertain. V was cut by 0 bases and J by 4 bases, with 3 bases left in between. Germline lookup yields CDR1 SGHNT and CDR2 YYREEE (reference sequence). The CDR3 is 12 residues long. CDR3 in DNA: TGTGCCAGCAGCTTGGAGGCAGATACGCAGTATTTT. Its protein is CASSLEADTQYF. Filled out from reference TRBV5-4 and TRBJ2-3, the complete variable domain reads ETGVTQSPTHLIKTRGQQVTLRCSSQSGHNTVSWYQQALGQGPQFIFQYYREEENGRGNFPPRFSGLQFPNYSSELNVNALELDDSALYLCASSLEADTQYFGPGTRLTVL.

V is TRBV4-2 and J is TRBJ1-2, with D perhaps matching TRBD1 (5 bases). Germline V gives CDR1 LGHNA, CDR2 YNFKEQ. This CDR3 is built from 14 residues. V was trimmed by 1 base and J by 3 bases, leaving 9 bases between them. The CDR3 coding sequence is TGTGCCAGCAGCCAAGGGGGACGGGACTATGGCTACACCTTC. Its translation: CASSQGGRDYGYTF.

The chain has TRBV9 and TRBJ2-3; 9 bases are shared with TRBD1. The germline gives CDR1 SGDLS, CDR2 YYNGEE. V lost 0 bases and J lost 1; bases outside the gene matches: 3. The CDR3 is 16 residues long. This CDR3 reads CASSVVGTGRTDTQYF. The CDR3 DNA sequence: TGTGCCAGCAGCGTAGTAGGGACAGGGCGCACAGATACGCAGTATTTT.

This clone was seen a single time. CDR3 coding DNA: TGTGCCAGCAGCTTAGCCTACTCCTACGAGCAGTACTTC. Translated, it gives CASSLAYSYEQYF. The genes are TRBV11-3 and TRBJ2-7; D remains ambiguous. V lost 1 base and J lost 0, with 4 bases in between. The CDR3 is made up of 13 amino acids. The germline CDR1 and CDR2 sequences are SGHNT and YENEEA.

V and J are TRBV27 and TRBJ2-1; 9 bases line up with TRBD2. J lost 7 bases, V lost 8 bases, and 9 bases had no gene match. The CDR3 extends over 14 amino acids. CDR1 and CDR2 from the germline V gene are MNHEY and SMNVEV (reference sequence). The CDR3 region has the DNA TGTGCCAGCTCTCTGGGGACTAGCTCGAATGAGCAGTTCTTC. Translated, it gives CASSLGTSSNEQFF.

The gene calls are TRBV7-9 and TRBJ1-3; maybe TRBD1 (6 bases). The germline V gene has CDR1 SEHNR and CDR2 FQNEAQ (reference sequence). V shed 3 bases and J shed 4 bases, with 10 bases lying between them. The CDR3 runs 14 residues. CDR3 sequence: CASSLAGAGNTIYF. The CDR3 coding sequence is TGTGCCAGCAGCTTGGCAGGGGCCGGAAACACCATATATTTT.

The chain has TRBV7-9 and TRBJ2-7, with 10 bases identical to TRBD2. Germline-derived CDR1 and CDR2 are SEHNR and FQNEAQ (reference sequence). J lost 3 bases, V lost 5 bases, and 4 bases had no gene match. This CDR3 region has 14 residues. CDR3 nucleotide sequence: TGTGCCAGCAGCCCTTCTAGCGGGAGCTACGAGCAGTACTTC. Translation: CASSPSSGSYEQYF.

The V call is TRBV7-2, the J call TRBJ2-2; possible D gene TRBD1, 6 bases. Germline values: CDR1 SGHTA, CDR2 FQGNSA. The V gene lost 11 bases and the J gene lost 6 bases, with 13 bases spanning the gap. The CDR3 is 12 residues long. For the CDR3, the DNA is TGTGCCGCAGGGGCAGTTGCCGGGGAGCTGTTTTTT. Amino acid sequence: CAAGAVAGELFF.

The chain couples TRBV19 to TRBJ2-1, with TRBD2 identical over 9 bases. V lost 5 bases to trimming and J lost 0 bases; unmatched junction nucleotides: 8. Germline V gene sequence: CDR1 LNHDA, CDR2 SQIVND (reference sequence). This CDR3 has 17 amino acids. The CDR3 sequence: CASSPGGSGSSYNEQFF. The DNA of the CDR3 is TGTGCCAGTAGTCCCGGAGGTAGCGGGAGCTCCTACAATGAGCAGTTCTTC.

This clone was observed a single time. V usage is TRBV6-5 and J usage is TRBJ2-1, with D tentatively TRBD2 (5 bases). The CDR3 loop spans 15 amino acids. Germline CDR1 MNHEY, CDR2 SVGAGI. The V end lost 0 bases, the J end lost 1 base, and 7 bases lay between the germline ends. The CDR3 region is CASSYSSGSYNEQFF. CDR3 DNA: TGTGCCAGCAGTTACTCCAGCGGTTCCTACAATGAGCAGTTCTTC.